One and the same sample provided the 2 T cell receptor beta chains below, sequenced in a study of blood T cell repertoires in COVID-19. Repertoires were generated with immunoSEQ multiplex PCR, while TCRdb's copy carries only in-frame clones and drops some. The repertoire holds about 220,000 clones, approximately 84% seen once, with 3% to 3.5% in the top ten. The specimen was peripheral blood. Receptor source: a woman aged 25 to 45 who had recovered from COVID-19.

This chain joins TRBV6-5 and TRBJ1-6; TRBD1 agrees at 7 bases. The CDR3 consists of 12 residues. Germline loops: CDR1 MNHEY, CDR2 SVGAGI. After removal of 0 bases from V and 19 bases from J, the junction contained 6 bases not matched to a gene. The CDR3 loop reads CASSYSTGQEHF. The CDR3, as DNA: TGTGCCAGCAGTTACTCGACAGGGCAAGAACACTTT.

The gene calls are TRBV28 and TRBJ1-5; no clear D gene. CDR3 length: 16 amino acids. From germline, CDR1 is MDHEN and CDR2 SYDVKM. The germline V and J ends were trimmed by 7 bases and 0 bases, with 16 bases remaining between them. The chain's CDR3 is CASTPRGLFSNQPQHF. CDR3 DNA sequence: TGTGCCAGCACCCCCCGAGGGCTTTTTAGCAATCAGCCCCAGCATTTT.